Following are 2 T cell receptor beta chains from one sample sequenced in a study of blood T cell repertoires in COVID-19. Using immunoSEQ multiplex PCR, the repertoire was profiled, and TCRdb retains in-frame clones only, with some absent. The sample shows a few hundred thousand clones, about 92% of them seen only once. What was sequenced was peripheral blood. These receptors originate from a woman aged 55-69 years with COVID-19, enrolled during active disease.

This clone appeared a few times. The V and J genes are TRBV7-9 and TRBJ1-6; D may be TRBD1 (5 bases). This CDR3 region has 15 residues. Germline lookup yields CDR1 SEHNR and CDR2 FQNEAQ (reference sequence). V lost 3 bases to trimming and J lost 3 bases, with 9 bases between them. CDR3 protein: CASSFQGDYNSPLHF. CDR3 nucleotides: TGTGCCAGCAGCTTTCAAGGGGACTATAATTCACCCCTCCACTTT.

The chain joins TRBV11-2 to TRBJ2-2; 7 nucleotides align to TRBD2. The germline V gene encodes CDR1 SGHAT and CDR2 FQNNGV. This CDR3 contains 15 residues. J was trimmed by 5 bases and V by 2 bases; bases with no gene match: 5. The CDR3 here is CASSLSGAGTGELFF. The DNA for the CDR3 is TGTGCCAGCAGCTTATCCGGAGCGGGGACCGGGGAGCTGTTTTTT.